The entry that follows covers one T cell receptor (beta chain) sequence. This sample was taken from a study of blood T cell repertoires in COVID-19. Study information: The study drew acute and convalescent COVID-19 samples from the United States, Italy and Spain. In each case, the material was cDNA or gDNA derived from T cells, B-cell-depleted T cells, or PBMCs.

As handled by the study authors: Scientists estimated how many nucleated cells there were by amplifying reference gene primers. Repertoires were generated with immunoSEQ multiplex PCR, while TCRdb's copy carries only in-frame clones and drops some. V, J and clone size were drawn from that table, and D and trimming were deduced from the DNA. Seen here are hundreds of thousands of clones, approximately 88% observed once, and the top ten hold 2.5% to 3.5%. Per the germline V gene, CDR1 is KGHDR and CDR2 is SFDVKD. V dropped 0 bases and J dropped 6; count of bases not matched to a gene: 8. The CDR3 length is 16 residues.

Sequencing was performed on peripheral blood. V is TRBV24-1 and J is TRBJ1-2, with TRBD1 matching over 8 bases. The receptor was isolated from a woman in her twenties or thirties with COVID-19, enrolled during active disease. For the CDR3, the DNA is TGTGCCACCAGTGATTTGACGACAGGGGATATCAATGGCTACACCTTC. It specifies CATSDLTTGDINGYTF.